This T cell receptor (beta chain) was found in a study of shared clonotypes between healthy human individuals. Overall study findings and caveats: Between four donors, naive CD4 clonotypes were shared at a level of roughly 5.5%.

A word on this clone: The antigen is not known.

The repertoire was sequenced with immunoSEQ multiplex PCR; TCRdb's copy has only in-frame clones and lacks some. This repertoire shows millions of clones, 95% found once; its top ten account for more than 0.1%. The CDR3 is made up of 9 amino acids. The receptor was derived from a man between 18 and 29 years old in good health. The chain uses TRBV21-1 and TRBJ2-7; the D segment call TRBD2 is taken from the table without a DNA check. TRBV21-1 is flagged as a pseudogene. The sequenced material came from naive CD4+ T cells sorted from blood. The sample's subset: CD45RA+ positively selected. This chain's CDR3 is CASSKVLYF. DNA for the CDR3: TGTGCCAGCAGCAAAGTTCTGTACTTC.